The T cell receptor (beta chain) under discussion was sequenced for a study of T cell repertoires in cytomegalovirus infection. Findings of the study overall: Within the response measured ex vivo, HLA-C-restricted CMV-specific TCR beta clonotypes were dominant.

This clonotype was detected only a few times. As yet, its antigen is unknown. Trimming removed 0 bases from V and 8 bases from J, with 4 bases in between. The CDR3 length is 12 residues. Germline CDR1 is MNHNY and CDR2 is SVGAGI (reference sequence). TCRdb processed the reads anew with MiXCR; each CDR3 protein has one entry. The sample lists nearly 700,000 distinct CDR3 sequences, around 30% occurring once. The V gene is TRBV6-6, the J gene TRBJ1-4; D uncertain. This specimen consisted of cultured PBMCs, obtained from culture after CMV antigen stimulation. This clonotype was sampled from a human donor in good health (CMV status not recorded). Some clones in this sample may be carry-over from other donors' samples. Written as DNA, the CDR3 is TGTGCCAGCAGTTACTCGGAAGAAAAACTGTTTTTT. This gives the protein CASSYSEEKLFF.